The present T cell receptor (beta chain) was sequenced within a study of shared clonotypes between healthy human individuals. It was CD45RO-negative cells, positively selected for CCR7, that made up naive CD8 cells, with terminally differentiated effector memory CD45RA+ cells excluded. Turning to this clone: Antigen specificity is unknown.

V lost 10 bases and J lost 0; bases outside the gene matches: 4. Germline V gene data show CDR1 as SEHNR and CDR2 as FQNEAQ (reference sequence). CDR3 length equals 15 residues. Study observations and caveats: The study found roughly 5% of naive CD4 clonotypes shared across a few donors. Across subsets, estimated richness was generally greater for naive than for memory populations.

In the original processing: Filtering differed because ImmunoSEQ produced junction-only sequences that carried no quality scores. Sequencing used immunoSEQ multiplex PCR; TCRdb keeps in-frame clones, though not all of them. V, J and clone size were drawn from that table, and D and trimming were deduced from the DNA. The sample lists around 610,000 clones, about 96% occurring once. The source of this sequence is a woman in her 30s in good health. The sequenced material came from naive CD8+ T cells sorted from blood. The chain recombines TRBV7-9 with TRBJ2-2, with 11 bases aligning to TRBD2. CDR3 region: CATEGLAANTGELFF. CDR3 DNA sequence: TGTGCCACCGAGGGACTAGCGGCGAACACCGGGGAGCTGTTTTTT.